This is a list of T cell receptor beta chains from one sample in a study of shared clonotypes between healthy human individuals. Libraries were prepared by immunoSEQ multiplex PCR; TCRdb keeps only in-frame clonotypes and omits some of them. The top ten clones hold 0.1% to 0.15% of a sample with roughly 2 million clones, roughly 94% of them seen once. The sequenced sample consisted of naive CD4+ T cells sorted from blood. The receptors were sampled from a man between 18 and 29 years old in good health. The CDR3 runs from the conserved cysteine through the conserved F or W. Each record gives: J gene, D gene, clone size, V gene, CDR3 DNA, CDR3 protein. A D gene is named only where the DNA matches it firmly. Clone size, where shown, is once, few, many, or a class for clones that have expanded.

J gene: TRBJ1-1
D gene: TRBD1
clone size: -
V gene: TRBV10-3
CDR3 DNA: TGTGCCATCAAGGACAGGGGGCCTGAAGCTTTCTTT
CDR3 protein: CAIKDRGPEAFF

J gene: TRBJ2-1
D gene: TRBD2
clone size: -
V gene: TRBV28
CDR3 DNA: TGTGCCAGCAGTTTATCGAAGGGGCGGGGGGATCGCAATGAGCAGTTCTTC
CDR3 protein: CASSLSKGRGDRNEQFF

J gene: TRBJ2-2
D gene: -
clone size: -
V gene: TRBV5-6
CDR3 DNA: TGTGCCAGCAGCCCCCTGGGTGCGGGGTACACCGGGGAGCTGTTTTTT
CDR3 protein: CASSPLGAGYTGELFF

J gene: TRBJ2-7
D gene: TRBD1
clone size: once
V gene: TRBV2
CDR3 DNA: TGTGCCAGCAGCCGGGACAGAGCCTACGAGCAGTACTTC
CDR3 protein: CASSRDRAYEQYF

J gene: TRBJ2-1
D gene: -
clone size: -
V gene: TRBV7-8
CDR3 DNA: TGTGCCAGCAGCGTAGCGGCCTACAATGAGCAGTTCTTC
CDR3 protein: CASSVAAYNEQFF

J gene: TRBJ1-3
D gene: TRBD1
clone size: -
V gene: TRBV5-1
CDR3 DNA: TGCGCCAGCAGCTCCACCGGGACAGGGGGATTAACTGGAAACACCATATATTTT
CDR3 protein: CASSSTGTGGLTGNTIYF

J gene: TRBJ2-7
D gene: -
clone size: -
V gene: TRBV7-2
CDR3 DNA: TGTGCCAGCAGCTTACGGCCCTTCGAGCAGCAGTACTTC
CDR3 protein: CASSLRPFEQQYF

J gene: TRBJ2-1
D gene: TRBD2
clone size: -
V gene: TRBV5-1
CDR3 DNA: TGCGCCAGCAGCGCCCCCGGGACTAGCGGGGTTTATGAGCAGTTCTTC
CDR3 protein: CASSAPGTSGVYEQFF

J gene: TRBJ2-1
D gene: -
clone size: -
V gene: TRBV5-4
CDR3 DNA: TGTGCCAGCAGCTTGGGTAGCCGCTCCTACAATGAGCAGTTCTTC
CDR3 protein: CASSLGSRSYNEQFF

J gene: TRBJ2-7
D gene: TRBD2
clone size: -
V gene: TRBV10-1
CDR3 DNA: TGCGCCAGCAGTGGAACCTCCGGGACCCGAGATCGGCTAGCGGTTTACGAGCAGTACTTC
CDR3 protein: CASSGTSGTRDRLAVYEQYF

J gene: TRBJ2-5
D gene: TRBD2
clone size: -
V gene: TRBV7-2
CDR3 DNA: TGTGCCAGCAGCATAACTAGCGGGGGGCAGGAGACCCAGTACTTC
CDR3 protein: CASSITSGGQETQYF

J gene: TRBJ1-1
D gene: -
clone size: -
V gene: TRBV6-1
CDR3 DNA: TGTGCCAGCAGTGAATGGGGGGCCACCGCCTTAGTAGCTTTCTTT
CDR3 protein: CASSEWGATALVAFF

J gene: TRBJ1-1
D gene: -
clone size: -
V gene: TRBV10-3
CDR3 DNA: TGTGCCATCAGTGGAGGAGGAGGGGGCACTGAAGCTTTCTTT
CDR3 protein: CAISGGGGGTEAFF

J gene: TRBJ1-5
D gene: -
clone size: -
V gene: TRBV30
CDR3 DNA: TGTGCCTGGAGTACTTATAGCAATCAGCCCCAGCATTTT
CDR3 protein: CAWSTYSNQPQHF

J gene: TRBJ2-5
D gene: -
clone size: -
V gene: TRBV4-2
CDR3 DNA: TGTGCCAGCAGCCAAGTCGCCCTTCAAGAGACCCAGTACTTC
CDR3 protein: CASSQVALQETQYF

J gene: TRBJ2-7
D gene: -
clone size: -
V gene: TRBV7-9
CDR3 DNA: TGTGCCAGCAGCTTGGTGCCTAACTACGAGCAGTACTTC
CDR3 protein: CASSLVPNYEQYF

J gene: TRBJ2-3
D gene: TRBD2
clone size: -
V gene: TRBV28
CDR3 DNA: TGTGCCAGCAGTTTGACCGGGACTAGAGGGGAAGATACGCAGTATTTT
CDR3 protein: CASSLTGTRGEDTQYF

J gene: TRBJ1-1
D gene: -
clone size: -
V gene: TRBV30
CDR3 DNA: TGTGCCTGGAGTATCACATCAGGGAACACTGAAGCTTTCTTT
CDR3 protein: CAWSITSGNTEAFF

J gene: TRBJ2-7
D gene: -
clone size: -
V gene: TRBV5-4
CDR3 DNA: TGTGCCAGCAGCTTGGGGACTAATAGGGACGAGCAGTACTTC
CDR3 protein: CASSLGTNRDEQYF

J gene: TRBJ2-1
D gene: -
clone size: -
V gene: TRBV2
CDR3 DNA: TGTGCCAGCAGCTTACAGAATGAGCAGTTCTTC
CDR3 protein: CASSLQNEQFF

J gene: TRBJ1-1
D gene: -
clone size: -
V gene: TRBV2
CDR3 DNA: TGTGCCAGCAGTGGTGACAGGAACACTGAAGCTTTCTTT
CDR3 protein: CASSGDRNTEAFF

J gene: TRBJ2-2
D gene: TRBD1
clone size: -
V gene: TRBV28
CDR3 DNA: TGTGCCAGCAGCAGAGTTACAGGGGCCATCACCGGGGAGCTGTTTTTT
CDR3 protein: CASSRVTGAITGELFF

J gene: TRBJ2-3
D gene: TRBD2
clone size: -
V gene: TRBV6-1
CDR3 DNA: TGTGCCAGCAGTGTAGGAAGGGGACTAGCCGGGCCCACAGATACGCAGTATTTT
CDR3 protein: CASSVGRGLAGPTDTQYF

J gene: TRBJ2-2
D gene: TRBD2
clone size: -
V gene: TRBV6-5
CDR3 DNA: TGTGCCAGCATAGCGGGGGGTAGTACCGGGGAGCTGTTTTTT
CDR3 protein: CASIAGGSTGELFF

J gene: TRBJ1-3
D gene: -
clone size: -
V gene: TRBV5-1
CDR3 DNA: TGCGCCAGCACCTCGGGGGGGTCCGGAAACACCATATATTTT
CDR3 protein: CASTSGGSGNTIYF

J gene: TRBJ2-7
D gene: -
clone size: once
V gene: TRBV4-1
CDR3 DNA: TGCGCCAGCAGCAATGAAGGGGTGGGCGAGCAGTACTTC
CDR3 protein: CASSNEGVGEQYF

J gene: TRBJ1-6
D gene: -
clone size: -
V gene: TRBV30
CDR3 DNA: TGTGCCTGGAGTACGGATCCCGGGATGGGTTCACCCCTCCACTTT
CDR3 protein: CAWSTDPGMGSPLHF

J gene: TRBJ2-5
D gene: TRBD2
clone size: once
V gene: TRBV7-9
CDR3 DNA: TGTGCCAGCAGCCCTACCCGTGCGGGACTAGCGGAAGAGACCCAGTACTTC
CDR3 protein: CASSPTRAGLAEETQYF

J gene: TRBJ1-2
D gene: -
clone size: -
V gene: TRBV28
CDR3 DNA: TGTGCCAGCAATTGGGGGGGCCCCAACTATGGCTACACCTTC
CDR3 protein: CASNWGGPNYGYTF

J gene: TRBJ1-2
D gene: -
clone size: once
V gene: TRBV5-1
CDR3 DNA: TGCGCCAGCCACATCCGGGGGGGCTCGTCTAAGGATGGCTACACCTTC
CDR3 protein: CASHIRGGSSKDGYTF

J gene: TRBJ1-6
D gene: TRBD1
clone size: few
V gene: TRBV5-1
CDR3 DNA: TGCGCCAGCAGCCCCACGGGACAGAAGAATTCACCCCTCCACTTT
CDR3 protein: CASSPTGQKNSPLHF

J gene: TRBJ1-6
D gene: TRBD1
clone size: -
V gene: TRBV6-5
CDR3 DNA: TGTGCCAGCCGGGACAGGGTTAATTCACCCCTCCACTTT
CDR3 protein: CASRDRVNSPLHF

J gene: TRBJ2-7
D gene: -
clone size: -
V gene: TRBV28
CDR3 DNA: TGTGCCAGCAGTCCACGGACAGATAGCTCCTACGAGCAGTACTTC
CDR3 protein: CASSPRTDSSYEQYF

J gene: TRBJ2-7
D gene: -
clone size: -
V gene: TRBV5-1
CDR3 DNA: TGCGCCAGCAGCTTGGAAGAGGCGTCCGAGCAGTACTTC
CDR3 protein: CASSLEEASEQYF

J gene: TRBJ2-3
D gene: -
clone size: -
V gene: TRBV4-3
CDR3 DNA: TGCGCCAGCAGCCAAGATATCGGGCCGGCGGGTACGCAGTATTTT
CDR3 protein: CASSQDIGPAGTQYF

J gene: TRBJ1-2
D gene: -
clone size: -
V gene: TRBV28
CDR3 DNA: TGTGCCAGCAGTTCAAACCGGTGGGCAGTATATGGCTACACCTTC
CDR3 protein: CASSSNRWAVYGYTF

J gene: TRBJ1-1
D gene: TRBD1
clone size: -
V gene: TRBV5-1
CDR3 DNA: TGCGCCAGCAGCTTACAGGGGGGCACTGAAGCTTTCTTT
CDR3 protein: CASSLQGGTEAFF

J gene: TRBJ2-2
D gene: TRBD1
clone size: -
V gene: TRBV9
CDR3 DNA: TGTGCCAGCAGACCGACAGGGGGCACCGGGGAGCTGTTTTTT
CDR3 protein: CASRPTGGTGELFF

J gene: TRBJ2-5
D gene: -
clone size: -
V gene: TRBV9
CDR3 DNA: TGTGCCAGCAGCGTAGATAAGGTCGGAGAGACCCAGTACTTC
CDR3 protein: CASSVDKVGETQYF

J gene: TRBJ1-1
D gene: -
clone size: -
V gene: TRBV14
CDR3 DNA: TGTGCCAGCAGCCCACAGGGCTATGAAGCTTTCTTT
CDR3 protein: CASSPQGYEAFF

J gene: TRBJ2-2
D gene: TRBD2
clone size: -
V gene: TRBV5-1
CDR3 DNA: TGCGCCAGCAGGCCTAGCGGGAGTAAAGGAACCGGGGAGCTGTTTTTT
CDR3 protein: CASRPSGSKGTGELFF

J gene: TRBJ2-3
D gene: -
clone size: -
V gene: TRBV7-9
CDR3 DNA: TGTGCCAGCAGCTTAGTAGCGGATCGCACAGATACGCAGTATTTT
CDR3 protein: CASSLVADRTDTQYF

J gene: TRBJ1-2
D gene: -
clone size: -
V gene: TRBV15
CDR3 DNA: TGTGCCACCAGCAGAGACCCCCTGGGGGGGGTTGATGGCTACACCTTC
CDR3 protein: CATSRDPLGGVDGYTF

J gene: TRBJ1-2
D gene: -
clone size: -
V gene: TRBV11-2
CDR3 DNA: TGTGCCAGCAGCCTACAGGTAGCTAACTATGGCTACACCTTC
CDR3 protein: CASSLQVANYGYTF

J gene: TRBJ1-6
D gene: -
clone size: -
V gene: TRBV11-2
CDR3 DNA: TGTGCCAGCAGCCGGGAGGCCTCACCCCTCCACTTT
CDR3 protein: CASSREASPLHF

J gene: TRBJ2-2
D gene: -
clone size: -
V gene: TRBV9
CDR3 DNA: TGTGCCAGCAGCGTAGGCCGACACACCGGGGAGCTGTTTTTT
CDR3 protein: CASSVGRHTGELFF

J gene: TRBJ2-7
D gene: -
clone size: -
V gene: TRBV6-1
CDR3 DNA: TGTGCCAGTGATACGGCGGGGTTATCCTACGAGCAGTACTTC
CDR3 protein: CASDTAGLSYEQYF

J gene: TRBJ1-5
D gene: TRBD1
clone size: -
V gene: TRBV30
CDR3 DNA: TGTGCCTGGAGGGGGACAGGGCAGCAGCCCCAGCATTTT
CDR3 protein: CAWRGTGQQPQHF

J gene: TRBJ2-2
D gene: -
clone size: -
V gene: TRBV10-3
CDR3 DNA: TGTGCCATCAGTGATTGGGGGCCGGACGGGGAGCTGTTTTTT
CDR3 protein: CAISDWGPDGELFF

J gene: TRBJ2-6
D gene: -
clone size: -
V gene: TRBV6-4
CDR3 DNA: TGTGCCAGCAGCCCGGGACATCCCTCTGGGGCCAACGTCCTGACTTTC
CDR3 protein: CASSPGHPSGANVLTF

J gene: TRBJ1-2
D gene: -
clone size: -
V gene: TRBV18
CDR3 DNA: TGTGCCAGCTCACCATCCAGCCGGGGGAGCTACACCTTC
CDR3 protein: CASSPSSRGSYTF

J gene: TRBJ2-2
D gene: TRBD1
clone size: -
V gene: TRBV5-5
CDR3 DNA: TGTGCCAGCAGGCATTCCGGGACAGGGTGGACCGGGGAGCTGTTTTTT
CDR3 protein: CASRHSGTGWTGELFF

J gene: TRBJ2-1
D gene: -
clone size: -
V gene: TRBV5-1
CDR3 DNA: TGCGCCAGCAGCTTCTCAACGGGTTCTTACAATGAGCAGTTCTTC
CDR3 protein: CASSFSTGSYNEQFF

J gene: TRBJ2-7
D gene: TRBD1
clone size: -
V gene: TRBV28
CDR3 DNA: TGTGCCAGCAGTTTCATTAGGGGGGGACAGGGGAGATACGAGCAGTACTTC
CDR3 protein: CASSFIRGGQGRYEQYF

J gene: TRBJ2-7
D gene: TRBD1
clone size: -
V gene: TRBV5-4
CDR3 DNA: TGTGCCAGCAGCTTCACGGGACAGGGGGCCTACGAGCAGTACTTC
CDR3 protein: CASSFTGQGAYEQYF

J gene: TRBJ2-3
D gene: -
clone size: -
V gene: TRBV6-5
CDR3 DNA: TGTGCCAGCAGCCCCGAGGGGGGCAGGTCAGATACGCAGTATTTT
CDR3 protein: CASSPEGGRSDTQYF

J gene: TRBJ2-7
D gene: -
clone size: -
V gene: TRBV21-1
CDR3 DNA: TGTGCCAGCAGCAAAGTTGACAGGAGCTCCTACGAGCAGTACTTC
CDR3 protein: CASSKVDRSSYEQYF